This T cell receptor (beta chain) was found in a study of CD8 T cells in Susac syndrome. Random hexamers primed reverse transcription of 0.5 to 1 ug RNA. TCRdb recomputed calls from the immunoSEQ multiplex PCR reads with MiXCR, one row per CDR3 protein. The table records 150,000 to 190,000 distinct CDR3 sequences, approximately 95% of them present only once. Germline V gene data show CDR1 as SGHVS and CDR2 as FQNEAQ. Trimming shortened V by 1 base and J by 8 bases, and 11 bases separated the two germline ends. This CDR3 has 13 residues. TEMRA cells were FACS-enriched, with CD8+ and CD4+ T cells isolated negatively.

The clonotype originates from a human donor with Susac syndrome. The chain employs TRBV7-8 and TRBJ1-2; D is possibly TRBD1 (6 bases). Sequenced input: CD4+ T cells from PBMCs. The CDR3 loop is CASSLDRESGYTF. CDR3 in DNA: TGTGCCAGCAGCTTAGACAGGGAAAGCGGCTACACCTTC.